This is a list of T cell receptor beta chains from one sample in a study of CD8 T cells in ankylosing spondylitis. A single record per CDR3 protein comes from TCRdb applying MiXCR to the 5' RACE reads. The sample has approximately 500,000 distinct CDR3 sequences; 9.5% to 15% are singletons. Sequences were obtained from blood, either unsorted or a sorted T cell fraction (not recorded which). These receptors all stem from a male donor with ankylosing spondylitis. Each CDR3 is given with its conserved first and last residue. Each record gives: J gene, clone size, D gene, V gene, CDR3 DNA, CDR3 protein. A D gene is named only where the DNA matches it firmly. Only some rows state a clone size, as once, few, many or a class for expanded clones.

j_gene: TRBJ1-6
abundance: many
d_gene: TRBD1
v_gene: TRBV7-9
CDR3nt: TGTGCCACCTCGGAGACAGGGGTTTCACCCCTCCACTTT
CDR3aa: CATSETGVSPLHF

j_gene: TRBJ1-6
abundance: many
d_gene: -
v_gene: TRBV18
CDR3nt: TGTGCCAGCTCACAGGGACCGCCCGGTAATTCACCCCTCCACTTT
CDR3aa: CASSQGPPGNSPLHF

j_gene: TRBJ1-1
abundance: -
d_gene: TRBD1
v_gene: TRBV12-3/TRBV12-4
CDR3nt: TGTGCCAGCACCAGGGACAGGGAATACACTGAAGCTTTCTTT
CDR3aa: CASTRDREYTEAFF

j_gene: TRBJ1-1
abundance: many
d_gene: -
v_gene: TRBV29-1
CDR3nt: TGCAGCGTTGTCCTACCGGGACCCACTGAAGCTTTCTTT
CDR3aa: CSVVLPGPTEAFF

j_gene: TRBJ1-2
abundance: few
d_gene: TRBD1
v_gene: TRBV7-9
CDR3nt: TGTGCCAGCAGCTTAACAGGGGGCCCCTTCGGCTACACCTTC
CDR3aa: CASSLTGGPFGYTF

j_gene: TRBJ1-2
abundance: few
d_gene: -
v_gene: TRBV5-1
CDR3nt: TGCGCCAGCAGCTTGGACAGGGTCTTCTATGGCTACACCTTC
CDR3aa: CASSLDRVFYGYTF

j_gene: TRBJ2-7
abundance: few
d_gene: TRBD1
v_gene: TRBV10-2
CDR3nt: TGCGCCAGCAGTGAGTCACGACAGGGGTCCTACGAGCAGTACTTC
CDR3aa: CASSESRQGSYEQYF

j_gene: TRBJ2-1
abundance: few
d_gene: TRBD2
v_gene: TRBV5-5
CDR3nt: TGTGCCAGCAGCTTTATCCCCGGGAGGGACCTTATGGATGAGCAGTTCTTC
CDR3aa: CASSFIPGRDLMDEQFF

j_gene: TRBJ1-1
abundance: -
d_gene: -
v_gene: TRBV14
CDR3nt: TGTGCCAGCAGCCAATATCGGGGGGGCCTCACTGAAGCTTTCTTT
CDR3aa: CASSQYRGGLTEAFF

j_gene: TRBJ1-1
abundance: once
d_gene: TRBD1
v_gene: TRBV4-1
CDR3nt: TGCGCCAGCAGCCAGTGGACAGGGATGAACACTGAAGCTTTCTTT
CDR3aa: CASSQWTGMNTEAFF

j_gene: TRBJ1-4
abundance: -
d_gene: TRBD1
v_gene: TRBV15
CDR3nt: TGTGCCACAAGGACAGGGGGTGCAACTAATGAAAAACTGTTTTTT
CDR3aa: CATRTGGATNEKLFF

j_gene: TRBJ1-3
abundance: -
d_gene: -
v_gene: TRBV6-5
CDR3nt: TGTGCCAGCAGTTACTCGGTCGAGACAGGAAACACCATATATTTT
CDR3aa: CASSYSVETGNTIYF

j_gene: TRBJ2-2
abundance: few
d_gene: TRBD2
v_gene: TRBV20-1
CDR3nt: TGCAGTGCTGGAGGACTAGCGGACAACACCGGGGAGCTGTTTTTT
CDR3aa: CSAGGLADNTGELFF

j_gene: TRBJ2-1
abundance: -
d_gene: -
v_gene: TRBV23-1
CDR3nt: TGCGCCAGCAGTCAATCGTTGGACAAAAATGAGCAGTTCTTC
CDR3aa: CASSQSLDKNEQFF

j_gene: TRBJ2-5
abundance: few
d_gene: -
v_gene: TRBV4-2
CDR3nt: TGTGCCAGCAGCCTATCGGGAGCGGGAGAGACCCAGTACTTC
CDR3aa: CASSLSGAGETQYF

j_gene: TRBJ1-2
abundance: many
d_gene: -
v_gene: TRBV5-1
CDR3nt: TGCGCCAGCAGCTACAGGGTGGGGTCGGATGGCTACACCTTC
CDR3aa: CASSYRVGSDGYTF

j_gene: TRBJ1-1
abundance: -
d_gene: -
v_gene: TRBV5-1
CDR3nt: TGCGCCAGCAGCTCCCTTGTAGGTATTGAAGCTTTCTTT
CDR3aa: CASSSLVGIEAFF

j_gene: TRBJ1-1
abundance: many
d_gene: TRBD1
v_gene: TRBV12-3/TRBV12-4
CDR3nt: TGTGCCAGCAGCCCACGGACAGGGAATGAAGCTTTCTTT
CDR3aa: CASSPRTGNEAFF